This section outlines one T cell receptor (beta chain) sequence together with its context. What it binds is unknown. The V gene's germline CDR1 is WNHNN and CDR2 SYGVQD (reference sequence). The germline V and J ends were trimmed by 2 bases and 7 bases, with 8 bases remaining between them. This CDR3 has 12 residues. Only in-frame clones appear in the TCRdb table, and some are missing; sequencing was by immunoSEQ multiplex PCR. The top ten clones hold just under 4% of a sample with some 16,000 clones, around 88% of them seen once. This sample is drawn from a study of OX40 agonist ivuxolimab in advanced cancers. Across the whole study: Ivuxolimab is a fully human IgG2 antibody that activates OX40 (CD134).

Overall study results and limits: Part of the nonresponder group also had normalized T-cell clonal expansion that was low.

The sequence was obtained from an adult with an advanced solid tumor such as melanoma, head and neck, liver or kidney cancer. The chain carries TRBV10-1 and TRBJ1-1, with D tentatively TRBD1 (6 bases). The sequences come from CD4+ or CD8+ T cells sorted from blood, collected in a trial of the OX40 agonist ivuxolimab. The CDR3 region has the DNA TGCGCCAGCAGTGAGGGACAGCTTGAAGCTTTCTTT. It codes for CASSEGQLEAFF.